The clone carrying this TCR beta chain was found many times. The data are from a study of Graves' ophthalmopathy and Graves' hyperthyroidism. Other autoimmune diseases, uncontrolled infections, pregnancy or lactation ruled patients out of participation. Investigators amplified TCR beta CDR3 regions from RNA transcripts. An opening RT-PCR round employed HTBI primers and preceded a second-round multiplex PCR. From the multiplex PCR reads, TCRdb called clonotypes with MiXCR, one entry per CDR3 protein. This sample has 220,000 or so distinct CDR3 sequences, with roughly 21% found just once. V lost 7 bases and J lost 1, with 18 bases in between. This CDR3 is built from 16 residues. CDR1 and CDR2 from the germline V gene are SGHRS and YFSETQ.

Sequencing used peripheral blood. This receptor was taken from a woman in her fifties or sixties with Graves' ophthalmopathy. The chain carries TRBV5-1 and TRBJ1-5; tentative D call: TRBD1 (5 bases). The CDR3 region has the DNA TGCGCCAGCTTCGCGGGGGACCCGGGGAGCAATCAGCCCCAGCATTTT. As protein: CASFAGDPGSNQPQHF.